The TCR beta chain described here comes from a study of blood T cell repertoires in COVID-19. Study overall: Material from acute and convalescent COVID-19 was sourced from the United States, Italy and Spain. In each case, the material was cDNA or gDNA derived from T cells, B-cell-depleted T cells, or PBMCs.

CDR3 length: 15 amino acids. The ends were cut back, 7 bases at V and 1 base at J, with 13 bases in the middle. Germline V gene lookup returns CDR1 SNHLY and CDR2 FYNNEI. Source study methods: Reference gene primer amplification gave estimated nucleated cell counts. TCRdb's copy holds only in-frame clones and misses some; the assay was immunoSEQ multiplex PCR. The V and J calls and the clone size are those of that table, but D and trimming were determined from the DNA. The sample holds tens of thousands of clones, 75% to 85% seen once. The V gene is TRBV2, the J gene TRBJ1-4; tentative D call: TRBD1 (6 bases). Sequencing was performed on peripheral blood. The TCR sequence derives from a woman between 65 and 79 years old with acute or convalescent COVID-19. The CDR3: CASKGTGRTNEKLFF. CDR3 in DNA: TGTGCCAGCAAAGGAACAGGGAGAACTAATGAAAAACTGTTTTTT. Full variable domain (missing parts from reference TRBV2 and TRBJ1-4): EPEVTQTPSHQVTQMGQEVILRCVPISNHLYFYWYRQILGQKVEFLVSFYNNEISEKSEIFDDQFSVERPDGSNFTLKIRSTKLEDSAMYFCASKGTGRTNEKLFFGSGTQLSVL.